The 5 T cell receptor beta chains presented below share a single source sample, sequenced in a study of T cells in narcolepsy. The data were produced by immunoSEQ multiplex PCR, yet TCRdb's version contains in-frame clones alone and is incomplete. This repertoire shows under 40,000 clones, roughly 87% found once; its top ten account for 0.5% to 0.85%. The sequencing sample was made of memory (CD45RA-) CD4+ T cells from blood. The receptor set was obtained from a human donor in good health.

This clone was detected only once. The chain combines TRBV12-5 with TRBJ1-4; D call uncertain. The V end lost 5 bases, the J end lost 8 bases, and 6 bases lay between the germline ends. The CDR3 runs to 11 residues. CDR1 and CDR2 from the germline V gene are LGHNT and FRNRAP. This CDR3 reads CASGHGEKLFF. As DNA, the CDR3 is TGTGCTAGTGGTCACGGAGAAAAACTGTTTTTT.

This rearrangement joins TRBV10-2 to TRBJ1-1; 7 bases agree with TRBD1. J gave up 7 bases and V 2 bases, and 1 base lay outside the gene matches. The germline V gene encodes CDR1 WSHSY and CDR2 SAAADI. CDR3 length: 12 amino acids. The CDR3 coding sequence is TGCGCCAGCAGTGAGAACAGGGGTGAAGCTTTCTTT. Translating it yields CASSENRGEAFF.

This clone appeared a single time. The chain uses TRBV7-9 and TRBJ1-1; possibly TRBD1 for D (6 bases). The CDR3 covers 12 residues. The V end was cut by 4 bases, the J end by 4 bases, with 7 bases between. Germline lookup yields CDR1 SEHNR and CDR2 FQNEAQ (reference sequence). CDR3 sequence: CASSSQGTEAFF. The DNA of the CDR3 is TGTGCCAGCAGCTCACAGGGCACTGAAGCTTTCTTT.

V usage is TRBV25-1 and J usage is TRBJ2-7; the match to TRBD2 covers 9 bases. The CDR3 has 15 residues. Germline CDR1 and CDR2: MGHDK and SYGVNS. J lost 1 base, V lost 2 bases, and 3 bases had no gene match. CDR3 amino acids: CASSEKSGGSYEQYF. In DNA form, the CDR3 reads TGTGCCAGCAGTGAAAAAAGCGGGGGGTCCTACGAGCAGTACTTC.

This clone was detected only once. The rearrangement joins TRBV5-6 to TRBJ1-1, with D unclear. The CDR3 runs 14 residues. CDR1 SGHDT and CDR2 YYEEEE come from the germline V gene. Trimming took off 4 bases at V and 1 base at J, with 11 bases between the two ends. The CDR3 spells CASSRVHPNTEAFF. The DNA for the CDR3 is TGTGCCAGCAGCCGGGTCCATCCGAACACTGAAGCTTTCTTT.